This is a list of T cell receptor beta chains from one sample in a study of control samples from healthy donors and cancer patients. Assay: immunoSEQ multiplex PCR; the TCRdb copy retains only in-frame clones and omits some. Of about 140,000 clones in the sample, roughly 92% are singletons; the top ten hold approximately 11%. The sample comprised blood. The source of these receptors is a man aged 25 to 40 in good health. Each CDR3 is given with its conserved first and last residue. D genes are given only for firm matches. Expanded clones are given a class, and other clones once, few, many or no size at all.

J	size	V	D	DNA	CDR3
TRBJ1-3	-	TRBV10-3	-	TGTGCCATCCGGGACAATCGAAACACCATATATTTT	CAIRDNRNTIYF
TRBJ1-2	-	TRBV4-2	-	TGTGCCAGCAGCCAAGAGGGGGAATACTATGGCTACACCTTC	CASSQEGEYYGYTF
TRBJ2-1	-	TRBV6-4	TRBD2	TGTGCCAGCAGCGTAGCGGGAGGGTTGGATGAGCAGTTCTTC	CASSVAGGLDEQFF
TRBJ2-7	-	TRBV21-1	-	TGTGCCAGCAGCAAGGCTCCAGGGGGGACCTACGAGCAGTACTTC	CASSKAPGGTYEQYF
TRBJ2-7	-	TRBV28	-	TGTGCCAGCAGTCCCGCGATGGGTGGTACGGGGGTTCCCTACGAGCAGTACTTC	CASSPAMGGTGVPYEQYF
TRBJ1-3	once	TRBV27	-	TGTGCCAGCAGGACAGTCCGGGACAAGGGAAACACCATATATTTT	CASRTVRDKGNTIYF
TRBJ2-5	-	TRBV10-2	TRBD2	TGCGCCAGCAGTGAAGCGCGGGAGGGCTATGGAGAGACCCAGTACTTC	CASSEAREGYGETQYF
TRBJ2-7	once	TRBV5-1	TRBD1	TGCGCCAGCAGCGATACAGGGGGCAGCCGGCAGTACTTC	CASSDTGGSRQYF
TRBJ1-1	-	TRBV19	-	TGTGCCAGTGCCATGGTCGGGGTTTCAGCTTTCTTT	CASAMVGVSAFF
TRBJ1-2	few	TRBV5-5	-	TGTGCCAGCAGCTCCAGGGTAGCTCACTATGGCTACACCTTC	CASSSRVAHYGYTF
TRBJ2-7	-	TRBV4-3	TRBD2	TGCGCCAGCAGCCAAGGATTGACTAGCGGGAGGAGGCCCTCCTACGAGCAGTACTTC	CASSQGLTSGRRPSYEQYF
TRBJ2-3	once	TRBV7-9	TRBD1	TGTGCCAGCAGCCCGGGACAGGGGTCTTCGGATACGCAGTATTTT	CASSPGQGSSDTQYF
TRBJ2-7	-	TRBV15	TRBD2	TGTGCCACCAGCCGACCGGGGGGGGACTACGAGCAGTACTTC	CATSRPGGDYEQYF
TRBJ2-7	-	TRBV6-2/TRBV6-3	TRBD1	TGTGCCAGCAGTCGGTCGGGACAGGGGAACTACGAGCAGTACTTC	CASSRSGQGNYEQYF
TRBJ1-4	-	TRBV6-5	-	TGTGCCAGCAGTACGTGGCCCGCAACTAATGAAAAACTGTTTTTT	CASSTWPATNEKLFF
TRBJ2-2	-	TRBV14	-	TGTGCCAGCAGCCAAGATTATGACAGGACTAAGAACACCGGGGAGCTGTTTTTT	CASSQDYDRTKNTGELFF
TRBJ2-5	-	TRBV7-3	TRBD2	TGTGCCAGCAGCCCAGGACTAGCGGGTGTGACCCAAGAGACCCAGTACTTC	CASSPGLAGVTQETQYF
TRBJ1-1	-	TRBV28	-	TGTGCCAGCAGTTTGAATTCGGGGGCTTCTGAAGCTTTCTTT	CASSLNSGASEAFF
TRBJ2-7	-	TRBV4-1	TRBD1	TGCGCCAGCAGCCAAGATCGGGACAGGTTGGGCGAGCAGTACTTC	CASSQDRDRLGEQYF
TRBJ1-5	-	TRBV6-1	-	TGTGCCAGCAGTGAGTACACCTCCCCCAATCAGCCCCAGCATTTT	CASSEYTSPNQPQHF
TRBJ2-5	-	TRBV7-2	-	TGTGCCAGCAGCGCCCGACAAACACAAGAGACCCAGTACTTC	CASSARQTQETQYF